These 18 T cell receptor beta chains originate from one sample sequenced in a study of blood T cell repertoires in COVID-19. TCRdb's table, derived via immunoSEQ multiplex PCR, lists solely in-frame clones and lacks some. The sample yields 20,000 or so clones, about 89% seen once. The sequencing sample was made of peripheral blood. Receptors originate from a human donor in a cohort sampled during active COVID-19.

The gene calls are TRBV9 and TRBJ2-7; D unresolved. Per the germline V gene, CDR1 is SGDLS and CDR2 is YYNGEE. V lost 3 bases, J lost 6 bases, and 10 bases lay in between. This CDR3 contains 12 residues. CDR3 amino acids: CASSASFGEQYF. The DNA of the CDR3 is TGTGCCAGCAGCGCAAGCTTTGGCGAGCAGTACTTC. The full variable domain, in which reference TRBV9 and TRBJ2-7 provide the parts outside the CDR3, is DSGVTQTPKHLITATGQRVTLRCSPRSGDLSVYWYQQSLDQGLQFLIQYYNGEERAKGNILERFSAQQFPDLHSELNLSSLELGDSALYFCASSASFGEQYFGPGTRLTVT.

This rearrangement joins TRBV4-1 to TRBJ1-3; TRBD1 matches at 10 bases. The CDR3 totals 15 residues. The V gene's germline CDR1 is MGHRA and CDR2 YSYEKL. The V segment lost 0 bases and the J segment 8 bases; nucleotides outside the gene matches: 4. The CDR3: CASSQEPGQGHTIYF. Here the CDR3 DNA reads TGCGCCAGCAGCCAAGAGCCGGGACAGGGGCACACCATATATTTT.

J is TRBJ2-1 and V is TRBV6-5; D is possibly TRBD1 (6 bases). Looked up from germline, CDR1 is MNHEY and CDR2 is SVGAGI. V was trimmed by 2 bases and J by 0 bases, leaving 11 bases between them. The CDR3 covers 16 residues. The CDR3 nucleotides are TGTGCCAGCAGTTACGCACAGGGCAGCTCCTACAATGAGCAGTTCTTC. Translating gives CASSYAQGSSYNEQFF.

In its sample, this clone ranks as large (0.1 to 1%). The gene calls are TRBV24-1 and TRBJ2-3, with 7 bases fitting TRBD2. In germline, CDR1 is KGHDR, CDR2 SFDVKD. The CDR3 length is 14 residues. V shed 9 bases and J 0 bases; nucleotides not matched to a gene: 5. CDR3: CATSFGRSTDTQYF. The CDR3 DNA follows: TGTGCCACCTCTTTCGGGAGGAGCACAGATACGCAGTATTTT.

CDR3 nucleotide sequence: TGTGCCAGCAGCCAACAGGGATGGGACACCGGGGAGCTGTTTTTT. Residues: CASSQQGWDTGELFF. This rearrangement joins TRBV11-2 to TRBJ2-2, with a weak D call TRBD1 (6 bases). V was cut by 5 bases and J by 3 bases, with 13 bases left in between. The CDR3 has 15 residues. Germline V gives CDR1 SGHAT, CDR2 FQNNGV.

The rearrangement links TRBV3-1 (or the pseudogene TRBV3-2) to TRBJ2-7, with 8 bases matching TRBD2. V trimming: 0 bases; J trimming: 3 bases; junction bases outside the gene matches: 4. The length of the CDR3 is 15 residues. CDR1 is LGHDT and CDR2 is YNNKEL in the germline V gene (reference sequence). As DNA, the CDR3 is TGTGCCAGCAGCCAAGAAAGCGGGAGAGGCTACGAGCAGTACTTC. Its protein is CASSQESGRGYEQYF.

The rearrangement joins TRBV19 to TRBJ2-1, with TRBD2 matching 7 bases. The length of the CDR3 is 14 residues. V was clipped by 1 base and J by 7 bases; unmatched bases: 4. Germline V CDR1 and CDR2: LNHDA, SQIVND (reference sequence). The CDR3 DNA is TGTGCCAGTAGTATAGGAGGGAGGGGTAATGAGCAGTTCTTC. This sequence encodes CASSIGGRGNEQFF.

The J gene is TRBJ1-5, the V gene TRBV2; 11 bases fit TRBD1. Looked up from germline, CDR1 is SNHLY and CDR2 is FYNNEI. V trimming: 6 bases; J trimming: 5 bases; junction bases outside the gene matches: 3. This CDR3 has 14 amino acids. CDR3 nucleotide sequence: TGTGCCAGCAGCCCGGGACAGGGGGATCAGCCCCAGCATTTT. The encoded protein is CASSPGQGDQPQHF.

CDR3 residues: CASSAGTGPSYEQYF. The CDR3 DNA reads TGTGCCAGCAGCGCCGGGACAGGTCCCTCCTACGAGCAGTACTTC. The chain combines TRBV9 with TRBJ2-7; the match to TRBD1 covers 8 bases. Unmatched junction bases numbered 5, after V lost 3 bases and J lost 0 bases. Germline assignment: CDR1 SGDLS and CDR2 YYNGEE. CDR3 length: 15 residues.

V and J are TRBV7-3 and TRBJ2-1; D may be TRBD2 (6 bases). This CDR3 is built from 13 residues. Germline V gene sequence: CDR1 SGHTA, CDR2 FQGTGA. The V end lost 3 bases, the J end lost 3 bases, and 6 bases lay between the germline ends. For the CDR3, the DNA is TGTGCCAGCAGCTTGACTAGCTACAATGAGCAGTTCTTC. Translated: CASSLTSYNEQFF.

Written as DNA, the CDR3 is TGTGCCAGCAGTTACGGGTGGACTAATGAAAAACTGTTTTTT. Its protein product is CASSYGWTNEKLFF. V and J are TRBV6-4 and TRBJ1-4; D is unclear. This CDR3 has 14 amino acids. CDR1 MRHNA and CDR2 SNTAGT come from the germline V gene. V was trimmed by 5 bases and J by 2 bases, leaving 9 bases between them.

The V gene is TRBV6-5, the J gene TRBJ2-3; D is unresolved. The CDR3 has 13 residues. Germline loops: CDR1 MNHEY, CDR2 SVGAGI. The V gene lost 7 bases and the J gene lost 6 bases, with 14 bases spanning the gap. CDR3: CASIFSVGDTQYF. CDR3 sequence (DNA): TGTGCCAGCATCTTTTCGGTGGGCGATACGCAGTATTTT.

Written as DNA, the CDR3 is TGCGCCAGCAGCACCCCCCAAAAGACGGGGATCAGCTCTGGGGCCAACGTCCTGACTTTC. Residues: CASSTPQKTGISSGANVLTF. This chain connects TRBV5-1 to TRBJ2-6; D possibly corresponds to TRBD2 (5 bases). The germline V gene encodes CDR1 SGHRS and CDR2 YFSETQ. The CDR3 consists of 20 residues. The germline V and J ends were trimmed by 4 bases and 0 bases, with 23 bases remaining between them.

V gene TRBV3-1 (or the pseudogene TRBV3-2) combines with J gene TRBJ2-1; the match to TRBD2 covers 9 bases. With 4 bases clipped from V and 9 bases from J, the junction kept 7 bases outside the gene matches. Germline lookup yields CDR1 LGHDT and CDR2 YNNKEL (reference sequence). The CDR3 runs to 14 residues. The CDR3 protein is CASSLASGIAEQFF. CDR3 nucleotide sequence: TGTGCCAGCAGCCTCGCTAGCGGGATAGCTGAGCAGTTCTTC.

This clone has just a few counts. The CDR3 spells CASSTTGGQPQHF. As DNA, the CDR3 is TGTGCCAGCAGCACTACAGGGGGTCAGCCCCAGCATTTT. The V and J genes are TRBV6-6 and TRBJ1-5; 8 nucleotides align to TRBD1. Germline assignment: CDR1 MNHNY and CDR2 SVGAGI (reference sequence). The trim removed 6 bases at V and 6 bases at J, leaving 4 bases unmatched. There are 13 residues in the CDR3.

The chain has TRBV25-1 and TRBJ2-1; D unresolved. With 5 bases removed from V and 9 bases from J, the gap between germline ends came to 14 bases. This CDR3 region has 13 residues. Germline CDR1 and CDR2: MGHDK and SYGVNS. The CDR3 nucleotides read TGTGCCAGCAGTCCCCAGACTCTCGCTGAGCAGTTCTTC. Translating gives CASSPQTLAEQFF.

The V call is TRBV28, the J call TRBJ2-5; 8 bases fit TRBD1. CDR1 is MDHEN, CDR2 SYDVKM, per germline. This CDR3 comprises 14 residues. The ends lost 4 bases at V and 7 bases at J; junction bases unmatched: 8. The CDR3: CASSYSGGFGTQYF. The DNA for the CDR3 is TGTGCCAGCAGTTACTCAGGGGGCTTCGGGACCCAGTACTTC. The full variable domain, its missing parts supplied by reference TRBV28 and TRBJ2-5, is DVKVTQSSRYLVKRTGEKVFLECVQDMDHENMFWYRQDPGLGLRLIYFSYDVKMKEKGDIPEGYSVSREKKERFSLILESASTNQTSMYLCASSYSGGFGTQYFGPGTRLLVL.

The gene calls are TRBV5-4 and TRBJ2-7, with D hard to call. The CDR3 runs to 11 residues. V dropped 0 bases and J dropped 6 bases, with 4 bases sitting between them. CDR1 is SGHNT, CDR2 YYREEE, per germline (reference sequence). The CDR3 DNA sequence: TGTGCCAGCAGCTTGGCCTCCGAGCAGTACTTC. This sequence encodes CASSLASEQYF.